Shown below are 31 T cell receptor beta chains from a single sample sequenced in a study of shared clonotypes between healthy human individuals. TCRdb's table, derived via immunoSEQ multiplex PCR, lists solely in-frame clones and lacks some. The data contain some 500,000 clones, around 80% of them singletons. Sequenced input: PBMCs. The receptor set was obtained from a woman between 40 and 50 years old in good health. Some clones in this sample may be carry-over from other donors' samples.

This clone was picked up a small number of times. The V call is TRBV18, the J call TRBJ2-7; D is undetermined. With 1 base removed from V and 3 bases from J, the gap between germline ends came to 7 bases. The CDR3 runs to 13 residues. Looked up from germline, CDR1 is KGHSH and CDR2 is LQKENI. CDR3 in amino acids: CASSPRSHYEQYF. For the CDR3, the DNA is TGTGCCAGCTCACCACGGAGTCACTACGAGCAGTACTTC. Full variable domain (outside the CDR3, taken from reference TRBV18 and TRBJ2-7): NAGVMQNPRHLVRRRGQEARLRCSPMKGHSHVYWYRQLPEEGLKFMVYLQKENIIDESGMPKERFSAEFPKEGPSILRIQQVVRGDSAAYFCASSPRSHYEQYFGPGTRLTVT.

The genes are TRBV5-1 and TRBJ2-7, with 7 bases that match TRBD2. Trimming at V came to 0 bases and at J to 5 bases, leaving 8 bases not matched to a gene. The CDR3 consists of 15 residues. Germline V gene lookup returns CDR1 SGHRS and CDR2 YFSETQ. The CDR3 loop reads CASSLGGRADHEQYF. DNA of the CDR3: TGCGCCAGCAGCTTGGGAGGGAGGGCCGACCACGAGCAGTACTTC.

The rearrangement joins TRBV27 to TRBJ2-3; D is possibly TRBD2 (6 bases). With 7 bases removed from V and 1 base from J, the gap between germline ends came to 12 bases. The CDR3 sequence is 14 residues long. CDR1 and CDR2 from the germline V gene are MNHEY and SMNVEV (reference sequence). CDR3 sequence (DNA): TGTGCCAGCAACGGACTACCCCGCACAGATACGCAGTATTTT. This codes for CASNGLPRTDTQYF.

With respect to this clone: This CDR3 is also generated by other DNA sequences in the sample. The chain joins TRBV10-2 to TRBJ2-7; D call uncertain. V lost 0 bases to trimming and J lost 2 bases, with 2 bases between them. The germline V gene has CDR1 WSHSY and CDR2 SAAADI. The CDR3 has 12 residues. The CDR3 sequence is CASSESAYEQYF. The CDR3 DNA reads TGCGCCAGCAGTGAGTCTGCCTACGAGCAGTACTTC.

The sample holds a few counts of this clone. This chain joins TRBV4-2 and TRBJ2-1; D ambiguous. Germline CDR1 LGHNA, CDR2 YNFKEQ. The ends were cut back, 0 bases at V and 0 bases at J, with 6 bases in the middle. This CDR3 is 15 amino acids long. The CDR3 nucleotides are TGTGCCAGCAGCCAAGACGTGAGCTCCTACAATGAGCAGTTCTTC. Translation gives CASSQDVSSYNEQFF.

This chain uses TRBV19 with TRBJ2-7, with D maybe TRBD2 (6 bases). This CDR3 spans 15 amino acids. In germline, CDR1 is LNHDA, CDR2 SQIVND (reference sequence). Trimming cost V 5 bases and J 0 bases, with 14 bases left between them. CDR3 coding DNA: TGTGCCAGTAGTCCTGGGACTCCCAGCTCCTACGAGCAGTACTTC. Translation: CASSPGTPSSYEQYF.

The chain links TRBV7-2 to TRBJ2-7; 9 positions agree with TRBD1. Per germline, CDR1 SGHTA and CDR2 FQGNSA. The junction had 5 bases not matched to a gene; V was cut back by 5 bases and J by 0 bases. This CDR3 contains 15 residues. In DNA form, the CDR3 reads TGTGCCAGCAGCCCTGGACAGGGGCGCTCCTACGAGCAGTACTTC. It yields the protein CASSPGQGRSYEQYF.

CDR3 DNA: TGCGCCAGCAGCCCTGATCCGCTAGCGGGACTAGCTGGTTATTTT. This translates into CASSPDPLAGLAGYF. This chain uses TRBV4-1 with TRBJ2-3; 9 bases align to TRBD2. The CDR3 is 15 amino acids. V lost 4 bases to trimming and J lost 15 bases; unmatched junction nucleotides: 17. Germline V CDR1 and CDR2: MGHRA, YSYEKL.

In DNA form, the CDR3 reads TGTGCCAGCAGTGGCGACAGTTCCTACAATGAGCAGTTCTTC. Translated, it gives CASSGDSSYNEQFF. The chain has TRBV2 and TRBJ2-1, with D maybe TRBD1 (5 bases). The ends were cut back, 4 bases at V and 1 base at J, with 8 bases in the middle. This CDR3 contains 14 residues. The V gene's germline CDR1 is SNHLY and CDR2 FYNNEI.

V usage is TRBV6-1 and J usage is TRBJ1-1; 11 bases align to TRBD1. The CDR3 totals 15 residues. V lost 6 bases to trimming and J lost 2 bases; unmatched junction nucleotides: 5. The V gene's germline CDR1 is MNHNS and CDR2 SASEGT. The CDR3 nucleotides read TGTGCCAGCAGCCGGGGACAGGGGGGAAACACTGAAGCTTTCTTT. Translating it yields CASSRGQGGNTEAFF.

The rearrangement joins TRBV7-3 to TRBJ2-3, with 12 bases that match TRBD2. After removal of 4 bases from V and 6 bases from J, the junction contained 8 bases not matched to a gene. Germline lookup yields CDR1 SGHTA and CDR2 FQGTGA. This CDR3 has 16 amino acids. The CDR3, as DNA: TGTGCCAGCAGCTCGGGGCTAGCGGGAGGGTTGGATACGCAGTATTTT. Translation: CASSSGLAGGLDTQYF. Full variable domain (outside the CDR3, taken from reference TRBV7-3 and TRBJ2-3): GAGVSQTPSNKVTEKGKYVELRCDPISGHTALYWYRQSLGQGPEFLIYFQGTGAADDSGLPNDRFFAVRPEGSVSTLKIQRTERGDSAVYLCASSSGLAGGLDTQYFGPGTRLTVL.

The V gene is TRBV6-4, the J gene TRBJ2-5; TRBD2 is a possible D gene (5 bases). The CDR3 is made up of 13 amino acids. The germline V and J ends were trimmed by 6 bases and 7 bases, with 15 bases remaining between them. Germline CDR1 MRHNA, CDR2 SNTAGT. In nucleotides, the CDR3 is TGTGCCAGCAGCGAACAGAGTGAGGGGACCCAGTACTTC. Translated, it gives CASSEQSEGTQYF.

CDR3 nucleotides: TGTGCCAGCAGTCCTCGGGGGTTCCAGTCTTACTATGGCTACACCTTC. Translation: CASSPRGFQSYYGYTF. This chain uses TRBV28 with TRBJ1-2; D may be TRBD1 (5 bases). The germline V gene has CDR1 MDHEN and CDR2 SYDVKM. The CDR3 sequence is 16 residues long. The V end lost 5 bases, the J end lost 3 bases, and 19 bases lay between the germline ends.

This clone was seen only once. The chain uses TRBV28 and TRBJ1-5; 9 nucleotides line up with TRBD1. Trimming cost V 6 bases and J 5 bases; bases outside gene matches: 5. The CDR3 totals 14 residues. Per the germline V gene, CDR1 is MDHEN and CDR2 is SYDVKM. DNA of the CDR3: TGTGCCAGCAGCCTGACAGGGGGGCATCAGCCCCAGCATTTT. Translating gives CASSLTGGHQPQHF.

There are many counts of this clone. The chain joins TRBV6-1 to TRBJ1-5; maybe TRBD1 (5 bases). CDR3 length: 15 residues. Germline V gene data show CDR1 as MNHNS and CDR2 as SASEGT. Trimming removed 1 base at V and 6 bases at J, with 13 bases between. CDR3 residues: CASSEESRGFQPQHF. Here the CDR3 DNA reads TGTGCCAGCAGTGAAGAAAGTAGGGGTTTTCAGCCCCAGCATTTT.

The V call is TRBV11-3, the J call TRBJ2-7, with 7 bases fitting TRBD1. Germline V lookup: CDR1 SGHNT, CDR2 YENEEA. V was clipped by 1 base and J by 3 bases; unmatched bases: 3. This CDR3 is built from 14 residues. The CDR3 here is CASSLAGGRYEQYF. CDR3 nucleotides: TGTGCCAGCAGCTTAGCAGGGGGACGCTACGAGCAGTACTTC.

The rearrangement uses TRBV2 and TRBJ2-5; D not resolved. Germline lookup yields CDR1 SNHLY and CDR2 FYNNEI. The CDR3 runs to 13 residues. V lost 5 bases to trimming and J lost 4 bases, with 11 bases between them. The CDR3 sequence is CASSSYGSETQYF. The CDR3 DNA is TGTGCCAGCAGTAGTTATGGGTCAGAGACCCAGTACTTC.

The chain combines TRBV6-6 with TRBJ1-1; D remains ambiguous. The germline V gene encodes CDR1 MNHNY and CDR2 SVGAGI (reference sequence). Between the trimmed V and J ends, which lost 1 base and 4 bases, there was a span of 7 bases. This CDR3 is 13 amino acids long. The CDR3 coding sequence is TGTGCCAGCAGTTACTTTACGACCACTGAAGCTTTCTTT. It codes for CASSYFTTTEAFF.

The chain is built from TRBV9 and TRBJ2-3; maybe TRBD2 (6 bases). The CDR3 runs to 14 residues. The germline V gene encodes CDR1 SGDLS and CDR2 YYNGEE. Trimming pared 4 bases from V and 0 bases from J, leaving 9 bases between. The CDR3 reads CASSRGTSTDTQYF. The CDR3 DNA is TGTGCCAGCAGCAGAGGGACTAGCACAGATACGCAGTATTTT.

This CDR3 is CASIAGAGYNEQFF. CDR3 sequence (DNA): TGTGCCAGCATAGCGGGAGCGGGGTACAATGAGCAGTTCTTC. The chain couples TRBV2 to TRBJ2-1; the match to TRBD2 covers 9 bases. V trimming: 7 bases; J trimming: 4 bases; junction bases outside the gene matches: 5. Germline CDR1 is SNHLY and CDR2 is FYNNEI. The CDR3 loop spans 14 amino acids.

The chain recombines TRBV28 with TRBJ2-7, with TRBD1 as a possible D gene (6 bases). The V end lost 6 bases, the J end lost 0 bases, and 12 bases lay between the germline ends. CDR1 is MDHEN and CDR2 is SYDVKM in the germline V gene. This CDR3 comprises 14 residues. CDR3 DNA: TGTGCCAGCAGCGGGACAACCTACTCCTACGAGCAGTACTTC. Residues: CASSGTTYSYEQYF. Variable domain in full (rest from reference TRBV28 and TRBJ2-7): DVKVTQSSRYLVKRTGEKVFLECVQDMDHENMFWYRQDPGLGLRLIYFSYDVKMKEKGDIPEGYSVSREKKERFSLILESASTNQTSMYLCASSGTTYSYEQYFGPGTRLTVT.

This clone showed up just once. The V gene is TRBV5-4, the J gene TRBJ2-1; no reliable D call. The ends were cut back, 1 base at V and 7 bases at J, with 6 bases in the middle. The CDR3 runs 12 residues. Per germline, CDR1 SGHNT and CDR2 YYREEE (reference sequence). CDR3 sequence (DNA): TGTGCCAGCAGCTTGTCCCAAAATGAGCAGTTCTTC. This encodes CASSLSQNEQFF.

This clone was counted a few times. The chain couples TRBV7-2 to TRBJ2-7; 10 bases are shared with TRBD1. Per germline, CDR1 SGHTA and CDR2 FQGNSA. V was clipped by 6 bases and J by 2 bases; unmatched bases: 4. This CDR3 has 14 amino acids. As DNA, the CDR3 is TGTGCCAGCAGGGAGGGACAGGGGCCCTACGAGCAGTACTTC. Translating gives CASREGQGPYEQYF.

This chain links TRBV5-1 with TRBJ2-5, with 9 positions matching TRBD1. Unmatched junction bases numbered 7, after V lost 1 base and J lost 3 bases. Germline V gene sequence: CDR1 SGHRS, CDR2 YFSETQ. This CDR3 region has 16 residues. The CDR3 region is CASSLSVGTGKETQYF. The CDR3 nucleotides read TGCGCCAGCAGCTTGTCAGTCGGGACAGGGAAAGAGACCCAGTACTTC.

The chain recombines TRBV7-9 with TRBJ2-7; D is possibly TRBD1 (6 bases). The CDR3 is made up of 16 amino acids. V was clipped by 5 bases and J by 4 bases, with 21 bases between them. The germline gives CDR1 SEHNR, CDR2 FQNEAQ (reference sequence). This chain's CDR3 is CASSNKSRGRRYEQYF. CDR3 coding DNA: TGTGCCAGCAGCAATAAATCCAGGGGCCGCCGATACGAGCAGTACTTC.

This clone showed up just a few times. The J gene is TRBJ1-2, the V gene TRBV30; D possibly corresponds to TRBD1 (6 bases). CDR1 is GTSNPN, CDR2 SVGIG, per germline (reference sequence). The CDR3 sequence is 13 residues long. Trimming shortened V by 2 bases and J by 4 bases, and 11 bases separated the two germline ends. CDR3 nucleotides: TGTGCCTGGAGTAAAGGGACACTCTATGGCTACACCTTC. It yields the protein CAWSKGTLYGYTF.

This clone was picked up a small number of times. This chain joins TRBV28 and TRBJ2-7; 7 bases agree with TRBD2. Losses at the gene ends were 6 bases for V and 4 bases for J; bases not matched to a gene: 9. The CDR3 runs to 14 residues. Germline values: CDR1 MDHEN, CDR2 SYDVKM. CDR3 sequence (DNA): TGTGCCAGCAGGGCGGGACTATTTACGTACGAGCAGTACTTC. Its translation is CASRAGLFTYEQYF.

A word on this clone: It differs at one base from a far larger clone, so likely a read error. This sample also contains other DNA sequences that code for the same CDR3. This rearrangement joins TRBV6-1 to TRBJ2-6; D is perhaps TRBD1 or TRBD2 (5 bases each). The length of the CDR3 is 16 residues. Per the germline V gene, CDR1 is MNHNS and CDR2 is SASEGT. The CDR3 DNA reads as TGTGCCAGCAGTGAATTGGACTTCTCTGGGGCCAACGTCCTGACCTTC. Translating it yields CASSELDFSGANVLTF.

The chain combines TRBV2 with TRBJ1-5; D perhaps matches TRBD1 (6 bases). This CDR3 has 18 amino acids. Germline CDR1 reads SNHLY; CDR2 reads FYNNEI. Trimming took 1 base from V and 4 from J, leaving 20 bases between them. CDR3: CASSEVRMGGGLNQPQHF. The CDR3 DNA follows: TGTGCCAGCAGTGAAGTCCGAATGGGGGGGGGCCTGAATCAGCCCCAGCATTTT.

The chain combines TRBV5-4 with TRBJ2-7, with D perhaps matching TRBD2 (6 bases). Trimming removed 2 bases from V and 6 bases from J, with 15 bases in between. CDR3 length: 14 residues. Germline V gene data show CDR1 as SGHNT and CDR2 as YYREEE (reference sequence). The CDR3 coding sequence is TGTGCCAGCAGCTTAGACGGGACTCTCAGCGAGCAGTACTTC. Its translation is CASSLDGTLSEQYF.

The chain is built from TRBV28 and TRBJ1-5; D is undetermined. Deletions cut 3 bases from V and 0 bases from J, with 9 bases between. In germline, CDR1 is MDHEN, CDR2 SYDVKM. The CDR3 consists of 15 residues. CDR3 nucleotide sequence: TGTGCCAGCAGTTTTCCCGACGTTAGCAATCAGCCCCAGCATTTT. It yields the protein CASSFPDVSNQPQHF.